The subject of this entry is one T cell receptor beta chain. The antigen remains undetermined. This sample is drawn from a study of identical twins. MiXCR was run by TCRdb on the 5' RACE reads, yielding one entry per CDR3 protein. The table shows about 810,000 distinct CDR3 sequences, with around an eighth occurring only once. Study-level points and caveats: For out-of-frame alpha sequences shared by twins, low generation probability was in excess. Zero-insertion analyses might be partly confounded by invariant T cells like MAIT and iNKT.

This sample also belongs to another study, concerning yellow fever vaccine responses in identical twins.

The source material was PBMCs. The receptor was isolated from a young woman in good health.

The CDR3 region has the DNA TGTGCCACCAGCAGAGACAGGGACAGGAACACCGGGGAGCTGTTTTTT. As protein: CATSRDRDRNTGELFF. The rearrangement uses TRBV15 and TRBJ2-2; 7 bases align to TRBD1. This CDR3 region has 16 residues. The germline V gene encodes CDR1 LNHNV and CDR2 YYDKDF (reference sequence). V was clipped by 0 bases and J by 1 base; unmatched bases: 2.